Sequencing of this T cell receptor beta chain was carried out in a study of identical twins. Points from the study as a whole: The models systematically underestimated how much out-of-frame TCR alpha was shared in monozygotic twins. For out-of-frame beta sequences, excess twin sharing was weaker.

Regarding this clonotype: Its specificity is not known.

TCRdb redid the calling of the 5' RACE reads with MiXCR, one entry per CDR3 protein. The repertoire consists of about 530,000 distinct CDR3 sequences, with 20% to 25% occurring once and the leading ten covering approximately 0.52%. These data also formed part of another study, on yellow fever vaccine responses in identical twins.

The specimen sequenced was CD4+ T cells sorted from blood. The clonotype comes from a woman between 18 and 30 years old in good health.

CDR3 loop: CASTPHPTGEGSNNEQFF. In nucleotides, the CDR3 is TGTGCCAGCACCCCGCACCCAACCGGGGAGGGCTCGAACAATGAGCAGTTCTTC. The chain employs TRBV7-8 and TRBJ2-1, with 7 bases aligning to TRBD2. The ends lost 7 bases at V and 5 bases at J; junction bases unmatched: 20. CDR1 and CDR2 (germline): SGHVS, FQNEAQ. The CDR3 contains 18 residues.